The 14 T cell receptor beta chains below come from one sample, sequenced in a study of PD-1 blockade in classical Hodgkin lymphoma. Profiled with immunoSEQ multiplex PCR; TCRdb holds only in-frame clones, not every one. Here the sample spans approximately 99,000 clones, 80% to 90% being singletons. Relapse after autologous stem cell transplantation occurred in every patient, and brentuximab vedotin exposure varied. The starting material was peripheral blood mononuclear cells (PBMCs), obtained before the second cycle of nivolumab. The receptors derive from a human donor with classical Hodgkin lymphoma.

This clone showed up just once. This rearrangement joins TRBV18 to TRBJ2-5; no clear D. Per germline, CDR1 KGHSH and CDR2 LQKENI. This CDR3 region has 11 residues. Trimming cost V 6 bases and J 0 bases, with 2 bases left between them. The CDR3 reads CASSNQETQYF. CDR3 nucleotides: TGTGCCAGCTCCAACCAAGAGACCCAGTACTTC.

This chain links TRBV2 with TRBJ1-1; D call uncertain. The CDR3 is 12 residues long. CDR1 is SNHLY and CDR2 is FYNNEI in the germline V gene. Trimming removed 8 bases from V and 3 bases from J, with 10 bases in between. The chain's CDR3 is CASHSGYTEAFF. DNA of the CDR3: TGTGCCAGCCACTCGGGTTACACTGAAGCTTTCTTT.

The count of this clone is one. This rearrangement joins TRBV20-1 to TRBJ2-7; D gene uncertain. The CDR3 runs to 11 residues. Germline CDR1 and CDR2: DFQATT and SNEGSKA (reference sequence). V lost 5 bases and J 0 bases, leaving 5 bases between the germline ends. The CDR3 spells CSAHRSYEQYF. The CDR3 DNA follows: TGCAGTGCTCATCGCTCCTACGAGCAGTACTTC.

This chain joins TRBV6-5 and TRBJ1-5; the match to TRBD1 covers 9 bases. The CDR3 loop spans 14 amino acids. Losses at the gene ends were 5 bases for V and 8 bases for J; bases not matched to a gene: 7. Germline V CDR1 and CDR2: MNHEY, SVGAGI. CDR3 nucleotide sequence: TGTGCCAGCAGTAACGGACAGGGGAGAAAGCCCCAGCATTTT. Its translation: CASSNGQGRKPQHF.

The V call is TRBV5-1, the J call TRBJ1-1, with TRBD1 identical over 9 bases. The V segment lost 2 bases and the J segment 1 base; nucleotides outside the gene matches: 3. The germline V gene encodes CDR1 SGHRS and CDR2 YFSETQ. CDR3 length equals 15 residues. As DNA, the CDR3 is TGCGCCAGCAGCTTACAACAGGGGGCGAACACTGAAGCTTTCTTT. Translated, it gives CASSLQQGANTEAFF.

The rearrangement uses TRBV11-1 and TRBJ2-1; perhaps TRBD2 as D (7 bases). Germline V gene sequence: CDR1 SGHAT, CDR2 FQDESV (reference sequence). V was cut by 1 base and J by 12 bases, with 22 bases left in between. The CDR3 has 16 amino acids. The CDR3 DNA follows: TGTGCCAGCAGCTTAGGTGGAGGGGGGGCCCCTTTTGGGCAGTTCTTC. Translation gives CASSLGGGGAPFGQFF.

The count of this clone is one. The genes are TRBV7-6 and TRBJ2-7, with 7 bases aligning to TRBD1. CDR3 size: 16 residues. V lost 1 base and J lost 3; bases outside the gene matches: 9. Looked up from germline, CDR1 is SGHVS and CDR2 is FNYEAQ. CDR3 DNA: TGTGCCAGCAGCTTAGTATCCGGACAGGCGGTCTACGAGCAGTACTTC. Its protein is CASSLVSGQAVYEQYF. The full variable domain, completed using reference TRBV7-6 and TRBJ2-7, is GAGVSQSPRYKVTKRGQDVALRCDPISGHVSLYWYRQALGQGPEFLTYFNYEAQQDKSGLPNDRFSAERPEGSISTLTIQRTEQRDSAMYRCASSLVSGQAVYEQYFGPGTRLTVT.

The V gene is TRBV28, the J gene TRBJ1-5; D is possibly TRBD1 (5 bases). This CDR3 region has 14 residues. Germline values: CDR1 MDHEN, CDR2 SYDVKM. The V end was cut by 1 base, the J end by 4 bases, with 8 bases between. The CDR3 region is CASSLLKGNQPQHF. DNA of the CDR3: TGTGCCAGCAGTTTATTAAAGGGGAATCAGCCCCAGCATTTT.

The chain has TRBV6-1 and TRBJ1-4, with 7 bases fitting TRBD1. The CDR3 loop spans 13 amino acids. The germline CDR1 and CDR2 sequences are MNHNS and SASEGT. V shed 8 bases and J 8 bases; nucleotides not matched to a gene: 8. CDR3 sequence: CASRRQGEEKLFF. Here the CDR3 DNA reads TGTGCCAGCCGCAGACAGGGAGAAGAAAAACTGTTTTTT.

CDR3 amino acids: CASSLTGGKDGYTF. The CDR3 coding sequence is TGTGCCAGCAGCCTAACAGGGGGCAAGGATGGCTACACCTTC. The chain has TRBV5-4 and TRBJ1-2; 9 nucleotides match TRBD1. Unmatched junction bases numbered 7, after V lost 4 bases and J lost 6 bases. This CDR3 comprises 14 residues. CDR1 is SGHNT, CDR2 YYREEE, per germline (reference sequence).

CDR3 DNA: TGTGCCAGTAGTTACAGAGCGAACACTGAAGCTTTCTTT. This encodes CASSYRANTEAFF. V and J are TRBV19 and TRBJ1-1; no firm D call. This CDR3 region has 13 residues. Deletions cut 5 bases from V and 1 base from J, with 8 bases between. Germline assignment: CDR1 LNHDA and CDR2 SQIVND (reference sequence).

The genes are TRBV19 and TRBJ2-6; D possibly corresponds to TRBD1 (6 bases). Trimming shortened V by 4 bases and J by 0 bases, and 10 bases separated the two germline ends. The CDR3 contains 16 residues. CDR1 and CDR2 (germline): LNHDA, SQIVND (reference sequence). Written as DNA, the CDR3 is TGTGCCAGTAGTAAACAGGGCAGCTCTGGGGCCAACGTCCTGACTTTC. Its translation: CASSKQGSSGANVLTF. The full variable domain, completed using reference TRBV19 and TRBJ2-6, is DGGITQSPKYLFRKEGQNVTLSCEQNLNHDAMYWYRQDPGQGLRLIYYSQIVNDFQKGDIAEGYSVSREKKESFPLTVTSAQKNPTAFYLCASSKQGSSGANVLTFGAGSRLTVL.

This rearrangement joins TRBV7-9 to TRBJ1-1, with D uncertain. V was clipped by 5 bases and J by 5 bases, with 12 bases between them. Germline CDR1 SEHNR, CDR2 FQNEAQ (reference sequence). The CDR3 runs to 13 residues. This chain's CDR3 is CASSPAGGTEAFF. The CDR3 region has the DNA TGTGCCAGCAGCCCTGCTGGAGGGACTGAAGCTTTCTTT. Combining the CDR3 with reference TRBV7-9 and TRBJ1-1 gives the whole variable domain DTGVSQNPRHKITKRGQNVTFRCDPISEHNRLYWYRQTLGQGPEFLTYFQNEAQLEKSRLLSDRFSAERPKGSFSTLEIQRTEQGDSAMYLCASSPAGGTEAFFGQGTRLTVV.

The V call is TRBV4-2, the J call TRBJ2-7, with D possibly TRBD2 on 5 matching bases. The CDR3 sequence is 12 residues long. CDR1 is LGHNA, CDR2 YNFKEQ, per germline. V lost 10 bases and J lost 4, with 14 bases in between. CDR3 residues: CATRDSLYEQYF. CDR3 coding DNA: TGTGCCACCCGGGATTCCCTGTACGAGCAGTACTTC.